The source of this TCR beta chain is a study of cytomegalovirus exposure and HLA in healthy donors. Study context: Of all 370 or so donors who were genotyped, under 90% belonged to the Caucasian-associated ancestry cluster.

Worth noting for this clone: Its cognate antigen is unknown.

This cohort consisted of healthy bone marrow donors. Study results and caveats: The classifier reportedly diagnosed cytomegalovirus status with high specificity and sensitivity. V segments that were indistinguishable, TRBV6-2 and TRBV6-3 among them, were omitted from analysis.

Vbeta (60) and Jbeta (13) primers were used in the PCR. TCRdb keeps only in-frame clones here, not all; method: immunoSEQ multiplex PCR. The sample yields fewer than 90,000 clones, roughly 77% seen once. Trimming cost V 1 base and J 4 bases, with 11 bases left between them. The germline V gene has CDR1 SGHTA and CDR2 FQGNSA. The length of the CDR3 is 14 residues. V is TRBV7-2 and J is TRBJ2-7, with D possibly TRBD1 on 5 matching bases. The TCR originated in a middle-aged woman in good health and CMV-seropositive. The sample comprised PBMCs. The CDR3 here is CASSLGAGPYEQYF. For the CDR3, the DNA is TGTGCCAGCAGCTTAGGCGCAGGGCCATACGAGCAGTACTTC.